Presented here are 24 T cell receptor beta chains from one specimen sequenced in a study of CD4 T cells in relation to SARS-CoV-2 and coronaviruses. Their target antigens are unknown. The assay was immunoSEQ multiplex PCR, and TCRdb's table has in-frame clones only and misses some. This sample yields approximately 20,000 clones, of which over 60% are seen a single time; around 16% belongs to the top ten. The unexposed donors gave CD4+ T cells in about 2010-2019, prior to COVID-19. Isolation of CD4+ T cells took place after about 9 days in culture. The sample taken for sequencing was CD4+ T cells from PBMCs, cultured in vitro. The receptor set was obtained from a human donor in good health.

This chain uses TRBV30 with TRBJ2-1, with 7 bases lining up with TRBD2. V dropped 3 bases and J dropped 12; count of bases not matched to a gene: 8. Germline CDR1 is GTSNPN and CDR2 is SVGIG (reference sequence). The CDR3 totals 12 residues. In DNA form, the CDR3 reads TGTGCCTGGAGCGACAGCGGGAATACGCAGTTCTTC. It codes for CAWSDSGNTQFF.

The chain has TRBV18 and TRBJ2-7; D is perhaps TRBD1 or TRBD2 (5 bases each). Trimming cost V 5 bases and J 0 bases, with 14 bases left between them. The CDR3 spans 15 residues. In germline, CDR1 is KGHSH, CDR2 LQKENI. Here the CDR3 DNA reads TGTGCCAGCTCATCACGGGACCCCAGCTCCTACGAGCAGTACTTC. The encoded protein is CASSSRDPSSYEQYF.

This rearrangement joins TRBV11-3 to TRBJ2-2; 8 bases are shared with TRBD2. The CDR3 spans 15 residues. With 5 bases clipped from V and 3 bases from J, the junction kept 5 bases outside the gene matches. Germline lookup yields CDR1 SGHNT and CDR2 YENEEA. Here the CDR3 reads CASSPRGGDTGELFF. As DNA, the CDR3 is TGTGCCAGCAGCCCCCGGGGGGGTGACACCGGGGAGCTGTTTTTT.

V and J are TRBV20-1 and TRBJ1-2; D not certain. There are 13 residues in the CDR3. Germline V gene sequence: CDR1 DFQATT, CDR2 SNEGSKA (reference sequence). V lost 3 bases and J 8 bases, leaving 16 bases between the germline ends. As DNA, the CDR3 is TGCAGTGCTAGTACACTACACCCCACAGGCTACACCTTC. This codes for CSASTLHPTGYTF.

The chain is built from TRBV2 and TRBJ2-2; D remains ambiguous. This CDR3 region has 13 residues. The germline V gene encodes CDR1 SNHLY and CDR2 FYNNEI. Trimming took 2 bases from V and 5 from J, leaving 6 bases between them. CDR3 protein: CASSETPTGELFF. For the CDR3, the DNA is TGTGCCAGCAGTGAAACCCCTACCGGGGAGCTGTTTTTT. The full variable domain, in which reference TRBV2 and TRBJ2-2 provide the parts outside the CDR3, is EPEVTQTPSHQVTQMGQEVILRCVPISNHLYFYWYRQILGQKVEFLVSFYNNEISEKSEIFDDQFSVERPDGSNFTLKIRSTKLEDSAMYFCASSETPTGELFFGEGSRLTVL.

V is TRBV18 and J is TRBJ1-1; 12 bases match TRBD1. CDR1 and CDR2 from the germline V gene are KGHSH and LQKENI. The ends lost 3 bases at V and 4 bases at J; junction bases unmatched: 12. This CDR3 has 18 amino acids. CDR3 in amino acids: CASSPVGTGGRGSTEAFF. DNA of the CDR3: TGTGCCAGCTCACCCGTTGGGACAGGGGGCAGAGGGAGCACTGAAGCTTTCTTT.

The V and J genes are TRBV28 and TRBJ1-2, with D perhaps TRBD1 (6 bases). Germline loops: CDR1 MDHEN, CDR2 SYDVKM. The length of the CDR3 is 14 residues. V was cut by 5 bases and J by 4 bases, with 14 bases left in between. This CDR3 is CASSPRDTPYGYTF. As DNA, the CDR3 is TGTGCCAGCAGTCCCCGGGACACCCCCTATGGCTACACCTTC.

This chain's CDR3 is CASSLDSGVRETQYF. The CDR3 DNA is TGTGCCAGCAGTTTGGACAGCGGGGTGCGGGAGACCCAGTACTTC. The chain employs TRBV2 and TRBJ2-5; D is possibly TRBD2 (7 bases). Trimming removed 5 bases at V and 5 bases at J, with 18 bases between. The CDR3 contains 15 residues. Per germline, CDR1 SNHLY and CDR2 FYNNEI.

The chain couples TRBV3-1 (or the pseudogene TRBV3-2) to TRBJ2-5; D unclear. V was shortened by 0 bases and J by 2 bases, with 13 bases between the two germline ends. Germline CDR1 LGHDT, CDR2 YNNKEL (reference sequence). The CDR3 has 16 amino acids. CDR3 region: CASSQEEIRAQETQYF. CDR3 coding DNA: TGTGCCAGCAGCCAAGAAGAAATTCGGGCGCAAGAGACCCAGTACTTC.

The chain links TRBV6-6 to TRBJ2-1, with TRBD2 matching over 13 bases. Germline lookup yields CDR1 MNHNY and CDR2 SVGAGI (reference sequence). The CDR3 extends over 15 amino acids. V was pared by 4 bases and J by 5 bases, with 2 bases of the junction left unmatched. The CDR3 reads CASSWGLAGNNEQFF. Written as DNA, the CDR3 is TGTGCCAGCAGTTGGGGACTAGCGGGGAACAATGAGCAGTTCTTC.

The gene calls are TRBV7-2 and TRBJ2-1, with TRBD2 matching 15 bases. Trimming removed 7 bases from V and 6 bases from J; junction bases left unmatched: 7. Germline V CDR1 and CDR2: SGHTA, FQGNSA. The CDR3 covers 16 residues. CDR3 DNA sequence: TGTGCCAGCACCGTACCGGGACTAGCGGGAGGCAATGAGCAGTTCTTC. Translation: CASTVPGLAGGNEQFF.

The gene calls are TRBV7-6 and TRBJ1-5; 11 nucleotides line up with TRBD1. The germline CDR1 and CDR2 sequences are SGHVS and FNYEAQ. The CDR3 has 16 amino acids. J lost 4 bases, V lost 3 bases, and 5 bases had no gene match. The CDR3 loop reads CASSLSGTGGNQPQHF. Here the CDR3 DNA reads TGTGCCAGCAGCTTGTCCGGGACAGGGGGTAATCAGCCCCAGCATTTT.

V gene TRBV19 combines with J gene TRBJ1-2; TRBD1 matches at 9 bases. There are 11 residues in the CDR3. Trimming removed 10 bases from V and 7 bases from J; junction bases left unmatched: 4. Germline-derived CDR1 and CDR2 are LNHDA and SQIVND (reference sequence). The CDR3 region has the DNA TGTGCCATTGGGACAGGGAGTGGCTACACCTTC. It translates to CAIGTGSGYTF.

This chain connects TRBV18 to TRBJ1-2, with 11 nucleotides matching TRBD1. This CDR3 region has 17 residues. Germline V gives CDR1 KGHSH, CDR2 LQKENI. V was pared by 4 bases and J by 4 bases, with 11 bases of the junction left unmatched. CDR3 in amino acids: CASSLESGTGGRYGYTF. CDR3 coding DNA: TGTGCCAGCTCACTAGAGTCGGGGACAGGGGGACGCTATGGCTACACCTTC.

V is TRBV6-4 and J is TRBJ1-1; D is possibly TRBD1 (5 bases). This CDR3 has 13 amino acids. Germline CDR1 reads MRHNA; CDR2 reads SNTAGT. V was cut by 2 bases and J by 1 base, with 5 bases left in between. CDR3 residues: CASSDGANTEAFF. The CDR3 nucleotides are TGTGCCAGCAGTGACGGGGCGAACACTGAAGCTTTCTTT.

The J gene is TRBJ2-1, the V gene TRBV24-1; D is ambiguous. CDR1 is KGHDR and CDR2 is SFDVKD in the germline V gene. Trimming removed 2 bases at V and 10 bases at J, with 14 bases between. This CDR3 spans 14 amino acids. As DNA, the CDR3 is TGTGCCACCAGTGATTACCCTCATAATTTGGAGCAGTTCTTC. This codes for CATSDYPHNLEQFF.

This clone came up once. The chain employs TRBV5-1 and TRBJ2-3; the D gene is possibly TRBD2 (6 bases). Deletions cut 4 bases from V and 0 bases from J, with 9 bases between. The CDR3 sequence is 14 residues long. The germline CDR1 and CDR2 sequences are SGHRS and YFSETQ. CDR3 in amino acids: CASSGGGSTDTQYF. Here the CDR3 DNA reads TGCGCCAGCAGCGGGGGAGGTAGCACAGATACGCAGTATTTT.

Only one count was recorded for this clone. The chain joins TRBV29-1 to TRBJ2-7; no definite D call. Germline CDR1 and CDR2: SQVTM and ANQGSEA. V was pared by 5 bases and J by 2 bases, with 10 bases between. The CDR3 length is 12 residues. CDR3 residues: CSVFDGTYEQYF. Here the CDR3 DNA reads TGCAGCGTTTTTGACGGAACCTACGAGCAGTACTTC.

The rearrangement joins TRBV7-2 to TRBJ2-5, with TRBD2 matching 11 bases. The CDR3 spans 16 residues. CDR1 is SGHTA, CDR2 FQGNSA, per germline. V was clipped by 4 bases and J by 0 bases; unmatched bases: 4. CDR3 coding DNA: TGTGCCAGCAGCTCCCGACTAGCGGGGTACCAAGAGACCCAGTACTTC. Protein: CASSSRLAGYQETQYF.

J is TRBJ2-3 and V is TRBV4-1; either TRBD1 or TRBD2 may supply D (5 bases each). This CDR3 contains 17 residues. Germline CDR1 MGHRA, CDR2 YSYEKL. Trimming took off 3 bases at V and 4 bases at J, with 20 bases between the two ends. DNA of the CDR3: TGCGCCAGCAGCCAGAACCCGGGGCAGGGATTGCCAGATACGCAGTATTTT. This sequence encodes CASSQNPGQGLPDTQYF.

V and J are TRBV11-2 and TRBJ2-6; 11 bases agree with TRBD1. J lost 2 bases, V lost 5 bases, and 8 bases had no gene match. Germline assignment: CDR1 SGHAT and CDR2 FQNNGV. CDR3 length: 18 residues. The CDR3 protein is CASSPTGTGGAGANVLTF. The CDR3 coding sequence is TGTGCCAGCAGCCCAACCGGGACAGGGGGAGCTGGGGCCAACGTCCTGACTTTC.

This rearrangement joins TRBV7-8 to TRBJ1-1, with no clear D. Trimming pared 6 bases from V and 7 bases from J, leaving 15 bases between. The CDR3 sequence is 13 residues long. Germline V gene sequence: CDR1 SGHVS, CDR2 FQNEAQ. In nucleotides, the CDR3 is TGTGCCAGCAGTTTCCCTTCGCGTAATGAAGCTTTCTTT. Amino acid sequence: CASSFPSRNEAFF.

This clone was picked up a small number of times. V gene TRBV11-2 combines with J gene TRBJ2-5; either TRBD1 or TRBD2 may supply D (5 bases each). CDR1 and CDR2 from the germline V gene are SGHAT and FQNNGV. This CDR3 contains 14 residues. V was clipped by 2 bases and J by 2 bases, with 9 bases between them. The CDR3 sequence: CASSLSGPQETQYF. The CDR3 DNA is TGTGCCAGCAGCTTATCGGGGCCTCAAGAGACCCAGTACTTC.

The chain employs TRBV23-1 and TRBJ2-1, with D perhaps matching TRBD1 or TRBD2 (5 bases each). TRBV23-1 is designated an ORF whose function remains uncertain. This CDR3 has 17 amino acids. Trimming took off 4 bases at V and 5 bases at J, with 21 bases between the two ends. The CDR3 coding sequence is TGCGCCAGCAGTCCCCGAGGGCTGCAGGGTCAGGACAATGAGCAGTTCTTC. Protein sequence: CASSPRGLQGQDNEQFF.